A selection of T cell receptor beta chains follows, all from one sample in a study of blood T cells in healthy people across ages. TCRdb fed the 5' RACE reads into MiXCR, producing one record per CDR3 protein. The sample carries more than 900,000 distinct CDR3 sequences, about 27% recorded once. The sample also formed part of further work on T cells of mothers and their children.

Material for sequencing was blood. Receptor source: a woman aged 40 to 50 in good health. The CDR3 runs from the conserved cysteine through the conserved F or W. The D gene is left open where the match is weak. Size values are once, few and many counts, or a class for expanded clones, and some rows have none.

J: TRBJ2-3; size: many; D: -; V: TRBV20-1; CDR3: CSARGTGANLTTDTQYF; DNA: TGCAGTGCTAGAGGGACGGGGGCGAATCTGACAACAGATACGCAGTATTTT
J: TRBJ1-5; size: -; D: TRBD1; V: TRBV12-3/TRBV12-4; CDR3: CASSLRPRGQDNQPQHF; DNA: TGTGCCAGCAGTTTGCGGCCAAGGGGACAGGACAATCAGCCCCAGCATTTT
J: TRBJ2-7; size: many; D: -; V: TRBV20-1; CDR3: CSAGGTAYEQYF; DNA: TGCAGCGCCGGGGGGACAGCCTACGAGCAGTACTTC
J: TRBJ1-5; size: once; D: -; V: TRBV29-1; CDR3: CSVQDSSNQPQHF; DNA: TGCAGCGTTCAGGACAGTAGCAATCAGCCCCAGCATTTT
J: TRBJ2-4; size: -; D: -; V: TRBV7-3; CDR3: CASSPGSEGGAKNIQYF; DNA: TGTGCCAGCAGCCCTGGTAGTGAGGGGGGGGCCAAAAACATTCAGTACTTC
J: TRBJ2-2; size: -; D: -; V: TRBV20-1; CDR3: CSARDLGSAGELFF; DNA: TGCAGTGCTAGAGACCTGGGTTCAGCCGGGGAGCTGTTTTTT
J: TRBJ1-2; size: -; D: -; V: TRBV3-1; CDR3: CASSPGTDSPYGYTF; DNA: TGTGCCAGCAGCCCTGGTACGGACAGTCCCTATGGCTACACCTTC
J: TRBJ2-2; size: few; D: -; V: TRBV18; CDR3: CASSPGAAGGELFF; DNA: TGTGCCAGCTCACCAGGGGCGGCTGGCGGGGAGCTGTTTTTT
J: TRBJ2-7; size: -; D: TRBD1; V: TRBV6-5; CDR3: CASKGQGLGEQYF; DNA: TGTGCCAGCAAGGGACAGGGCTTGGGCGAGCAGTACTTC
J: TRBJ1-2; size: -; D: TRBD1; V: TRBV6-5; CDR3: CASGGQSNYGYTF; DNA: TGTGCCAGCGGGGGACAGTCTAACTATGGCTACACCTTC
J: TRBJ1-1; size: -; D: TRBD1; V: TRBV6-2/TRBV6-3; CDR3: CASWTLTGLGTEAFF; DNA: TGTGCCAGCTGGACCCTGACAGGGCTGGGCACTGAAGCTTTCTTT
J: TRBJ2-3; size: many; D: -; V: TRBV5-1; CDR3: CASSLVGQSTDTQYF; DNA: TGCGCCAGCAGCTTGGTAGGACAGTCCACAGATACGCAGTATTTT
J: TRBJ2-7; size: few; D: -; V: TRBV2; CDR3: CASRGGRIFSYEQYF; DNA: TGTGCCAGCAGGGGGGGACGTATTTTCTCCTACGAGCAGTACTTC
J: TRBJ2-6; size: -; D: -; V: TRBV20-1; CDR3: CSARRFDYGANVLTF; DNA: TGCAGTGCTAGAAGATTCGACTATGGGGCCAACGTCCTGACTTTC
J: TRBJ2-6; size: few; D: -; V: TRBV7-2; CDR3: CASSLEGRRSGANVLTF; DNA: TGTGCCAGCAGCTTAGAGGGAAGGCGGTCTGGGGCCAACGTCCTGACTTTC
J: TRBJ2-5; size: once; D: TRBD1; V: TRBV9; CDR3: CAGSADRVQETQYF; DNA: TGTGCCGGCAGCGCCGACAGGGTCCAAGAGACCCAGTACTTC
J: TRBJ1-2; size: few; D: -; V: TRBV4-1; CDR3: CASSRIGGSYGYTF; DNA: TGCGCCAGCAGCCGGATAGGTGGGTCCTATGGCTACACCTTC
J: TRBJ2-7; size: many; D: -; V: TRBV20-1; CDR3: CSAMTRQVELNEQYF; DNA: TGCAGTGCTATGACTCGGCAGGTTGAACTTAACGAGCAGTACTTC
J: TRBJ2-1; size: once; D: -; V: TRBV2; CDR3: CASSVGGVSYNEQFF; DNA: TGTGCCAGCAGTGTCGGCGGGGTCTCCTACAATGAGCAGTTCTTC
J: TRBJ2-5; size: -; D: TRBD2; V: TRBV20-1; CDR3: CSARDSTSGGAFQETQYF; DNA: TGCAGTGCTAGAGATAGCACTAGCGGGGGGGCCTTCCAGGAGACCCAGTACTTC
J: TRBJ1-4; size: -; D: -; V: TRBV7-2; CDR3: CASSLVRREKLFF; DNA: TGTGCCAGCAGCTTAGTAAGAAGGGAAAAACTGTTTTTT
J: TRBJ2-1; size: -; D: -; V: TRBV9; CDR3: CASSVDRFNEQFF; DNA: TGTGCCAGCAGCGTGGACAGATTCAATGAGCAGTTCTTC
J: TRBJ2-3; size: many; D: -; V: TRBV6-5; CDR3: CASSYGSGGSTDTQYF; DNA: TGTGCCAGCAGTTACGGATCTGGGGGTAGCACAGATACGCAGTATTTT
J: TRBJ2-1; size: many; D: -; V: TRBV5-1; CDR3: CASSAQIGGQSNEQFF; DNA: TGCGCCAGCAGCGCCCAGATCGGGGGCCAATCCAATGAGCAGTTCTTC
J: TRBJ2-7; size: many; D: TRBD1; V: TRBV7-2; CDR3: CASSSPWTGRYEQYF; DNA: TGTGCCAGCAGCTCGCCCTGGACAGGCCGCTACGAGCAGTACTTC
J: TRBJ2-5; size: many; D: TRBD2; V: TRBV11-2; CDR3: CASSLGGTSGGIETQYF; DNA: TGTGCCAGCAGCTTAGGAGGGACTAGCGGGGGGATTGAGACCCAGTACTTC
J: TRBJ2-1; size: -; D: -; V: TRBV5-4; CDR3: CASSLAPLSEQFF; DNA: TGTGCCAGCAGCTTGGCCCCTCTGAGTGAGCAGTTCTTC
J: TRBJ1-4; size: many; D: -; V: TRBV9; CDR3: CASSVWDGQTTNEKLFF; DNA: TGTGCCAGCAGCGTATGGGACGGGCAAACAACTAATGAAAAACTGTTTTTT
J: TRBJ2-1; size: many; D: TRBD1; V: TRBV5-1; CDR3: CASRGQHQVYNEQFF; DNA: TGCGCCAGCCGGGGACAGCATCAGGTCTACAATGAGCAGTTCTTC
J: TRBJ2-1; size: -; D: TRBD2; V: TRBV3-1; CDR3: CASSQGQGRGVVFNEQFF; DNA: TGTGCCAGCAGCCAAGGGCAGGGACGGGGGGTTGTTTTCAATGAGCAGTTCTTC
J: TRBJ2-7; size: many; D: -; V: TRBV20-1; CDR3: CSASYRDIPYEQYF; DNA: TGCAGTGCTAGTTACCGGGACATTCCCTACGAGCAGTACTTC
J: TRBJ1-4; size: few; D: TRBD1; V: TRBV12-3/TRBV12-4; CDR3: CASSSTTGEREKLFF; DNA: TGTGCCAGCAGTTCCACTACAGGGGAGAGAGAAAAACTGTTTTTT
J: TRBJ2-7; size: few; D: TRBD1; V: TRBV7-8; CDR3: CASSSRGTGAYEQYF; DNA: TGTGCCAGCAGCTCCCGCGGGACAGGGGCCTACGAGCAGTACTTC
J: TRBJ1-2; size: -; D: TRBD1; V: TRBV4-1; CDR3: CASSQDGRGAGYTF; DNA: TGCGCCAGCAGCCAAGATGGCAGGGGGGCTGGCTACACCTTC
J: TRBJ1-1; size: few; D: -; V: TRBV5-6; CDR3: CAYTMGSGDTEAFF; DNA: TGTGCCTATACCATGGGATCGGGGGACACTGAAGCTTTCTTT
J: TRBJ2-1; size: -; D: -; V: TRBV24-1; CDR3: CATSDSTSPTYNEQFF; DNA: TGTGCCACCAGTGACTCTACTAGCCCTACCTACAATGAGCAGTTCTTC
J: TRBJ1-2; size: -; D: -; V: TRBV4-3; CDR3: CASSQQGNNGYTF; DNA: TGCGCCAGCAGCCAACAGGGGAATAATGGCTACACCTTC
J: TRBJ1-1; size: few; D: -; V: TRBV18; CDR3: CASSPQGHTEAFF; DNA: TGTGCCAGCTCACCACAGGGTCACACTGAAGCTTTCTTT
J: TRBJ1-5; size: -; D: -; V: TRBV12-3/TRBV12-4; CDR3: CAGRRGRDQPQHF; DNA: TGTGCCGGCAGAAGGGGTCGGGATCAGCCCCAGCATTTT
J: TRBJ1-1; size: few; D: -; V: TRBV12-5; CDR3: CASGQKRADLLTEAFF; DNA: TGTGCTAGTGGTCAAAAAAGGGCCGACCTTTTAACTGAAGCTTTCTTT
J: TRBJ2-1; size: -; D: TRBD2; V: TRBV6-2/TRBV6-3; CDR3: CASSPIAGTSRENEQFF; DNA: TGTGCCAGCAGCCCCATCGCCGGGACTAGTAGGGAAAATGAGCAGTTCTTC
J: TRBJ2-3; size: few; D: TRBD2; V: TRBV12-3/TRBV12-4; CDR3: CASSGTSGDSTDAQYF; DNA: TGTGCCAGCAGTGGGACTAGCGGGGATAGCACAGATGCGCAGTATTTT
J: TRBJ1-2; size: few; D: -; V: TRBV7-2; CDR3: CASSLSRRAEGYTF; DNA: TGTGCCAGCAGCTTAAGCCGCAGGGCTGAGGGCTACACCTTC
J: TRBJ1-5; size: -; D: -; V: TRBV4-3; CDR3: CASSQARGGSNQPQHF; DNA: TGCGCCAGCAGCCAGGCGCGGGGGGGCTCAAATCAGCCCCAGCATTTT
J: TRBJ2-3; size: -; D: -; V: TRBV13; CDR3: CASSWVGPGDTQYF; DNA: TGTGCCAGCAGTTGGGTAGGGCCAGGAGATACGCAGTATTTT
J: TRBJ2-7; size: -; D: -; V: TRBV28; CDR3: CASSFREQSYEQYF; DNA: TGTGCCAGCAGTTTCCGAGAACAGTCCTACGAGCAGTACTTC
J: TRBJ2-1; size: many; D: -; V: TRBV20-1; CDR3: CSPRTDNEQFF; DNA: TGCAGTCCACGAACGGACAATGAGCAGTTCTTC
J: TRBJ1-1; size: few; D: -; V: TRBV10-3; CDR3: CAINPGVGNTEAFF; DNA: TGTGCCATCAACCCGGGGGTTGGGAACACTGAAGCTTTCTTT
J: TRBJ1-2; size: many; D: -; V: TRBV14; CDR3: CASSQLGSNYGYTF; DNA: TGTGCCAGCAGCCAACTGGGCTCTAACTATGGCTACACCTTC
J: TRBJ2-1; size: few; D: -; V: TRBV27; CDR3: CASSLADRNEQFF; DNA: TGTGCCAGCAGTTTGGCAGATCGCAATGAGCAGTTCTTC
J: TRBJ1-2; size: -; D: -; V: TRBV9; CDR3: CAGSVEDTTNYGYTF; DNA: TGTGCCGGCAGCGTAGAGGACACCACTAACTATGGCTACACCTTC
J: TRBJ2-1; size: -; D: TRBD1; V: TRBV18; CDR3: CASSPRQGARGNNEQFF; DNA: TGTGCCAGCTCACCGAGGCAGGGGGCCCGGGGGAACAATGAGCAGTTCTTC
J: TRBJ2-7; size: many; D: TRBD2; V: TRBV5-4; CDR3: CASSSGLASYEQYF; DNA: TGTGCCAGCAGCTCGGGACTAGCGTCCTACGAGCAGTACTTC
J: TRBJ2-7; size: -; D: -; V: TRBV7-9; CDR3: CASSLARPRPYEQYF; DNA: TGTGCCAGCAGCTTAGCACGGCCAAGGCCCTACGAGCAGTACTTC
J: TRBJ2-7; size: many; D: -; V: TRBV2; CDR3: CASTRSMAYEQYF; DNA: TGTGCCAGCACCCGGAGTATGGCCTACGAGCAGTACTTC